A single sample is the source of the 3 T cell receptor beta chains below, sequenced in a study of blood T cell repertoires in COVID-19. Measured with immunoSEQ multiplex PCR; TCRdb has only the in-frame clones, and not every one. The sample lists 43,000 or so clones; about four fifths were seen once. The sequencing sample was made of peripheral blood. The source is an older woman with acute or convalescent COVID-19.

This chain links TRBV19 with TRBJ2-7; 7 positions match TRBD1. Germline V gives CDR1 LNHDA, CDR2 SQIVND (reference sequence). The CDR3 has 13 residues. Trimming removed 10 bases from V and 2 bases from J; junction bases left unmatched: 8. DNA of the CDR3: TGTGCCACTGCTCAGGGGGTTACCTACGAGCAGTACTTC. Translating gives CATAQGVTYEQYF.

V gene TRBV2 combines with J gene TRBJ1-1; 8 bases align to TRBD1. With 4 bases clipped from V and 3 bases from J, the junction kept 4 bases outside the gene matches. CDR3 size: 14 residues. Germline V gives CDR1 SNHLY, CDR2 FYNNEI. CDR3 amino acids: CASSALTGDTEAFF. CDR3 in DNA: TGTGCCAGCAGTGCTCTGACAGGGGACACTGAAGCTTTCTTT.

About this clone itself: An end of the junction differs from the germline gene, which may be a read error. The chain carries TRBV18 and TRBJ1-2; possibly TRBD1 for D (6 bases). The CDR3 length is 10 residues. Germline V lookup: CDR1 KGHSH, CDR2 LQKENI. CDR3 protein: CASSPLGTYF. DNA of the CDR3: TGTGCCAGCTCACCACTAGGGACATACTTC.